Below are 11 T cell receptor beta chains sequenced from a single sample in a study of blood T cells in healthy people across ages. Next came a second PCR, run for 7 to 11 cycles, which used a sample-barcoded 5' primer along with a J-beta primer mix. TCRdb fed the 5' RACE reads into MiXCR, producing one record per CDR3 protein. The sample lists 800,000 to 1,000,000 distinct CDR3 sequences; about 44% were seen once. Material for sequencing was blood. Every receptor here comes from a man between 25 and 39 years old in good health.

This chain joins TRBV29-1 and TRBJ2-4; a possible D gene is TRBD2 (6 bases). The J call may be in error: the DNA end matches TRBJ2-5 better. The CDR3 sequence is 12 residues long. Per germline, CDR1 SQVTM and CDR2 ANQGSEA. The DNA of the CDR3 is TGCAGCGTTGCTGAGCGGGTAGGGACCCAGTACTTC. Its translation: CSVAERVGTQYF.

V usage is TRBV6-1 and J usage is TRBJ1-5; the D is unclear. The V end was cut by 2 bases, the J end by 2 bases, with 10 bases between. The CDR3 is made up of 15 amino acids. Germline loops: CDR1 MNHNS, CDR2 SASEGT. The DNA for the CDR3 is TGTGCCAGCAGTGAATTCGGGGAGGGCAATCAGCCCCAGCATTTT. Amino acid sequence: CASSEFGEGNQPQHF.

In DNA form, the CDR3 reads TGTGCCAGCAGCCCGCAGGTATCTGGGGCCAACGTCCTGACTTTC. It yields the protein CASSPQVSGANVLTF. The V call is TRBV7-3, the J call TRBJ2-6; D is undetermined. Germline lookup yields CDR1 SGHTA and CDR2 FQGTGA. The germline V and J ends were trimmed by 5 bases and 1 base, with 9 bases remaining between them. This CDR3 is 15 amino acids long.

This clonotype appeared a few times. V is TRBV15 and J is TRBJ2-5; D is unclear. The last part of the DNA fits TRBJ2-7 better; the J call may be wrong. Germline CDR1 reads LNHNV; CDR2 reads YYDKDF (reference sequence). This CDR3 is built from 14 residues. CDR3 sequence reads: CATSRDRRTYEQYF. Here the CDR3 DNA reads TGTGCCACCAGCAGAGACCGCAGAACCTACGAGCAGTACTTC.

The chain links TRBV4-1 to TRBJ2-7; the D is unclear. CDR3 size: 14 residues. Germline V lookup: CDR1 MGHRA, CDR2 YSYEKL. The V end lost 1 base, the J end lost 2 bases, and 9 bases lay between the germline ends. CDR3: CASSQVALTYEQYF. CDR3 DNA sequence: TGCGCCAGCAGCCAAGTCGCCCTCACCTACGAGCAGTACTTC.

This sequence joins TRBV18 and TRBJ2-7, with D possibly TRBD1 on 6 matching bases. V was trimmed by 0 bases and J by 4 bases, leaving 13 bases between them. Germline V gene data show CDR1 as KGHSH and CDR2 as LQKENI. There are 15 residues in the CDR3. Written as DNA, the CDR3 is TGTGCCAGCTCACCACCTGGAGGCAGGGGTTACGAGCAGTACTTC. Its translation is CASSPPGGRGYEQYF.

The chain employs TRBV12-3 or TRBV12-4 and TRBJ2-4; D unresolved. The J call may be wrong; the DNA end is better matched by TRBJ2-7. CDR3 length: 14 residues. The CDR3 protein is CASNGSGPKYEQYF. The DNA for the CDR3 is TGTGCCAGCAATGGGTCCGGGCCAAAATACGAGCAGTACTTC.

This clonotype occurred a few times. The CDR3 sequence is CASSLGAWGRGSTDTQYF. CDR3 coding DNA: TGTGCCAGCAGCTTAGGGGCCTGGGGAAGGGGAAGCACAGATACGCAGTATTTT. The chain combines TRBV7-8 with TRBJ2-3; TRBD1 is a possible D gene (5 bases). Germline V gene sequence: CDR1 SGHVS, CDR2 FQNEAQ. V dropped 1 base and J dropped 0 bases, with 17 bases sitting between them. The CDR3 consists of 18 residues.

The chain couples TRBV6-5 to TRBJ2-1; D might be TRBD1 (5 bases). This CDR3 comprises 15 residues. Trimming left V 0 bases short and J 10 bases short, with 16 bases between. From germline, CDR1 is MNHEY and CDR2 SVGAGI. The CDR3 region has the DNA TGTGCCAGCAGTTACTCTTATGAGATGGGGCACGAGCAGTTCTTC. It translates to CASSYSYEMGHEQFF.

The V gene is TRBV5-1, the J gene TRBJ1-4; TRBD1 matches at 9 bases. Looked up from germline, CDR1 is SGHRS and CDR2 is YFSETQ. V was pared by 3 bases and J by 8 bases, with 5 bases of the junction left unmatched. The CDR3 extends over 14 amino acids. The CDR3 sequence is CASSWSTGGEKLFF. DNA of the CDR3: TGCGCCAGCAGCTGGTCCACAGGGGGCGAAAAACTGTTTTTT. The complete variable domain, with remaining parts taken from reference TRBV5-1 and TRBJ1-4, reads KAGVTQTPRYLIKTRGQQVTLSCSPISGHRSVSWYQQTPGQGLQFLFEYFSETQRNKGNFPGRFSGRQFSNSRSEMNVSTLELGDSALYLCASSWSTGGEKLFFGSGTQLSVL.

This clonotype was found many times. The chain couples TRBV28 to TRBJ2-7; D possibly corresponds to TRBD2 (6 bases). The CDR3 runs 13 residues. V gave up 3 bases and J gave up 6 bases, with 12 bases separating them. Germline V CDR1 and CDR2: MDHEN, SYDVKM. This chain's CDR3 is CASSFLTSFEQYF. Written as DNA, the CDR3 is TGTGCCAGCAGTTTCTTAACTAGCTTCGAGCAGTACTTC.